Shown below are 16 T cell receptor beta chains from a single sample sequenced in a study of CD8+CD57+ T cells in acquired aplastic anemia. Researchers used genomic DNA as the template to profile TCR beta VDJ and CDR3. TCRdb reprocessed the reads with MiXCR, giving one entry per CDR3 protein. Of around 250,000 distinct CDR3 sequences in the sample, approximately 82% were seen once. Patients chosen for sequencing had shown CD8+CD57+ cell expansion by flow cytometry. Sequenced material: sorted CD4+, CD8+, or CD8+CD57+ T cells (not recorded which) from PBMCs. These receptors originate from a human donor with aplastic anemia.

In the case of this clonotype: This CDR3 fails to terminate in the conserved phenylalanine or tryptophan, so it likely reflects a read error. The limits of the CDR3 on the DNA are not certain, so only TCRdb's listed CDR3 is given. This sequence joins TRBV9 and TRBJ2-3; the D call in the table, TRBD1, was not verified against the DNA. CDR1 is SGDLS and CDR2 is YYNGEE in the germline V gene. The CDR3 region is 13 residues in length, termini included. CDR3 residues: CASGDGGKDTQFV.

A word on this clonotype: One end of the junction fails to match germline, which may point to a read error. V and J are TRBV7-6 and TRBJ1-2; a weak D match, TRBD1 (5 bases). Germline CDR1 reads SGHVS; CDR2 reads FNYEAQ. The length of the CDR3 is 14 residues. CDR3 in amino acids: CASSSVRARSPHNF. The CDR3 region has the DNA TGCGCCAGCAGTTCGGTCAGGGCACGTTCACCCCACAACTTC.

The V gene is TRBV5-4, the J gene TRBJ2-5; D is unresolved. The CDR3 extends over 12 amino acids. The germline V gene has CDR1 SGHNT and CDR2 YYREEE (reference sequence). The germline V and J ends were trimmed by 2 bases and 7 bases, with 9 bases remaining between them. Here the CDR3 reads CASSFARATQYF. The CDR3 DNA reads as TGTGCCAGCAGCTTTGCTAGGGCGACCCAGTACTTC.

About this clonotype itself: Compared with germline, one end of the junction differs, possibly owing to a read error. CDR3 sequence reads: CAPSGTGIAYEQYF. In DNA, the CDR3 is TGCGCGCCCAGCGGCACAGGCATAGCCTACGAGCAGTACTTC. The rearrangement links TRBV15 to TRBJ2-7; D tentatively fits TRBD1 or TRBD2 (5 bases each). The CDR3 length is 14 residues. Germline loops: CDR1 LNHNV, CDR2 YYDKDF (reference sequence).

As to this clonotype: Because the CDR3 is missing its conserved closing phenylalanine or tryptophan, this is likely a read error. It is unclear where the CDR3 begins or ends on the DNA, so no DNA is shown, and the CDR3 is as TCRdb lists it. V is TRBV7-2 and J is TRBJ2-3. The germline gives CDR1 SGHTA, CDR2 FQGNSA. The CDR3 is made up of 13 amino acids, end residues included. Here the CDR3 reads CASSDVGTSTYYY.

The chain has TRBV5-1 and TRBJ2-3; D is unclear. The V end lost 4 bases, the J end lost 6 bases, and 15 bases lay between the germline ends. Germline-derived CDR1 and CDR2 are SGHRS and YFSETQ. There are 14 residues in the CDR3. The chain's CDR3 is CASSGAGPPDTQYF. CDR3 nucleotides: TGCGCCAGCAGCGGAGCAGGACCTCCCGATACGCAGTATTTT.

CDR3 nucleotide sequence: TGTGCCAGCAGTGAGCCGACTAGCGGGGGGTACAATGAGCAGTTCTTC. This codes for CASSEPTSGGYNEQFF. This rearrangement joins TRBV2 to TRBJ2-1; 13 nucleotides match TRBD2. CDR3 size: 16 residues. Germline CDR1 reads SNHLY; CDR2 reads FYNNEI. Losses at the gene ends were 3 bases for V and 4 bases for J; bases not matched to a gene: 3.

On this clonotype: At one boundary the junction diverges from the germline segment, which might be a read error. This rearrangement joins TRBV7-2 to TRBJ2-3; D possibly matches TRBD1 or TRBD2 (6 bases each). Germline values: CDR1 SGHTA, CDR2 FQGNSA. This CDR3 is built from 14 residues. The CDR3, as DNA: TGTGCCAGCAGGGGGGCGGGGATGAGCTCCTCCGAGCATTTT. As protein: CASRGAGMSSSEHF. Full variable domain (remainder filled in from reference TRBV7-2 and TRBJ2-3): GAGVSQSPSNKVTEKGKDVELRCDPISGHTALYWYRQSLGQGLEFLIYFQGNSAPDKSGLPSDRFSAERTGGSVSTLTIQRTQQEDSAVYLCASRGAGMSSSEHFGPGTRLTVL.

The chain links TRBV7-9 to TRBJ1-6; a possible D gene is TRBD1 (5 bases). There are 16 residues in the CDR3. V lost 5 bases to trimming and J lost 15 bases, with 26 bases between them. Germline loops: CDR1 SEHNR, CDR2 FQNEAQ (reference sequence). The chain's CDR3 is CASSAESASGATVLHF. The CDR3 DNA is TGTGCCAGCAGCGCAGAGAGCGCCTCCGGGGCCACCGTCCTCCACTTT.

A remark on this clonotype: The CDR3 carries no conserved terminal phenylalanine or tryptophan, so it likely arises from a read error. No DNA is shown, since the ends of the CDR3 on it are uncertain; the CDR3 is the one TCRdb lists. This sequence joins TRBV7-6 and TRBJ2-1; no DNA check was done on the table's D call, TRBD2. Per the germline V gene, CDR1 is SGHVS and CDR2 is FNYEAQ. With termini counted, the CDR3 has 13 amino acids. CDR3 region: CASSLRAINSPLH.

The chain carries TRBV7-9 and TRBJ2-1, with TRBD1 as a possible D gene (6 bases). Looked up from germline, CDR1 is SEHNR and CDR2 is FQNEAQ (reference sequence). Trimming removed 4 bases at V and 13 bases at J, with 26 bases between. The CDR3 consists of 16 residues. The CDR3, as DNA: TGTGCCAGCAGCTCCCCAGGTACGCAGGGGATTGGCCCACAGTTCTTC. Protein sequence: CASSSPGTQGIGPQFF.

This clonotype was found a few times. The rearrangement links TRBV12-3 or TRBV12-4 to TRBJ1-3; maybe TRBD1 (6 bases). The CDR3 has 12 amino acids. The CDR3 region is CAGQTSGNTIYF. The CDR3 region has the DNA TGTGCTGGACAGACCTCTGGAAACACCATATATTTT.

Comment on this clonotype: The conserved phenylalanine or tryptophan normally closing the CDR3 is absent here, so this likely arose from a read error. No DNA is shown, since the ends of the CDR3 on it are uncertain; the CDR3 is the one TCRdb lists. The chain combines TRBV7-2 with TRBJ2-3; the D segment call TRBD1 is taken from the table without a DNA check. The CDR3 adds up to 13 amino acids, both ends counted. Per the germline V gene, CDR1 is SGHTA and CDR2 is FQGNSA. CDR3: CASSFAGGADYDY.

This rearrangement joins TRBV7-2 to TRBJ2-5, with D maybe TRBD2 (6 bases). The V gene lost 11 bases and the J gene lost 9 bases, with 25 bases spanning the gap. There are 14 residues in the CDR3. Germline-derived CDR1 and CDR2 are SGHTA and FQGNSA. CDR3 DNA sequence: TGTGCCTACGGGGTAGCGGCATACCAGGAGGCCCAGTACTTC. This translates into CAYGVAAYQEAQYF.

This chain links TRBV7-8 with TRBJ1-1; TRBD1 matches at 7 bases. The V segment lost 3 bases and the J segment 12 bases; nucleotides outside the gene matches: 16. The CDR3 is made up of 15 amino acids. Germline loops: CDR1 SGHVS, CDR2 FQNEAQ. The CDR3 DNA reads TGTGCCAGCAGCTTGGCAGGGGGGGCTATGGCTACACCTTTCTTT. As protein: CASSLAGGAMATPFF.

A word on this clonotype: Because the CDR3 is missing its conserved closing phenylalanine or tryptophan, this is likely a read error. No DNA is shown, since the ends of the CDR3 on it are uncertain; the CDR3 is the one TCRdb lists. CDR3 amino acids: CASSAGGMHEQFFGPG. The chain has TRBV2 and TRBJ1-2; TRBD1 reflects the table's D call only, with no check against the DNA. Germline CDR1 and CDR2: SNHLY and FYNNEI. The CDR3 sequence runs 16 residues, both termini included.